One and the same sample provided the 13 T cell receptor beta chains below, sequenced in a study of Ad26.COV2.S vaccination and SARS-CoV-2 variants. Profiling relied on immunoSEQ multiplex PCR, and the TCRdb table lists in-frame clones only, not all of them. The sample lists roughly 700,000 clones, 89% seen once, with approximately 1.5% in the top ten. Treatment: 19 received Ad26.COV2.S at low or high dose, single or two shots; 5 received placebo; per-sample allocation not given. Vaccine and placebo recipients were sampled on day 63 after the first injection. This sample comprised peripheral blood, obtained in a trial of Ad26.COV2.S vaccine versus placebo. The receptor set was obtained from a person aged 18 to 65 who received the Ad26.COV2.S COVID-19 vaccine or a placebo.

This chain joins TRBV10-3 and TRBJ2-5; D possibly matches TRBD1 or TRBD2 (5 bases each). Looked up from germline, CDR1 is ENHRY and CDR2 is SYGVKD. The CDR3 is 12 residues long. V was clipped by 11 bases and J by 2 bases, with 12 bases between them. The CDR3 nucleotides are TGTGCCGTGGGACGGGGACAAGAGACCCAGTACTTC. This gives the protein CAVGRGQETQYF.

V gene TRBV6-5 combines with J gene TRBJ2-5; D is unclear. Germline CDR1 reads MNHEY; CDR2 reads SVGAGI. This CDR3 region has 13 residues. V was clipped by 2 bases and J by 5 bases, with 9 bases between them. The CDR3 region is CASSYGVWETQYF. The CDR3 DNA reads TGTGCCAGCAGTTACGGAGTCTGGGAGACCCAGTACTTC.

The chain joins TRBV27 to TRBJ1-1, with a weak D call TRBD1 (5 bases). V was shortened by 6 bases and J by 4 bases, with 18 bases between the two germline ends. The germline V gene encodes CDR1 MNHEY and CDR2 SMNVEV (reference sequence). The CDR3 contains 15 residues. The CDR3 nucleotides are TGTGCCAGCAGCCTTGGCCCTCGAAGGGGCACTGAAGCTTTCTTT. This sequence encodes CASSLGPRRGTEAFF.

The V and J genes are TRBV19 and TRBJ2-7, with a tentative D call TRBD2 (6 bases). This CDR3 has 14 amino acids. V was shortened by 5 bases and J by 2 bases, with 13 bases between the two germline ends. The germline CDR1 and CDR2 sequences are LNHDA and SQIVND (reference sequence). CDR3 loop: CASSGRLGTYEQYF. In DNA, the CDR3 is TGTGCCAGTAGTGGGAGGTTGGGCACCTACGAGCAGTACTTC.

The chain carries TRBV6-5 and TRBJ1-5; D is unresolved. Looked up from germline, CDR1 is MNHEY and CDR2 is SVGAGI. Trimming took off 6 bases at V and 7 bases at J, with 13 bases between the two ends. The CDR3 runs to 13 residues. The DNA of the CDR3 is TGTGCCAGCAGGCCCGGGGTGCAACAGCCCCAGCATTTT. This translates into CASRPGVQQPQHF.

The V and J genes are TRBV6-2 or TRBV6-3 and TRBJ2-2; TRBD1 might be the D (5 bases). The CDR3 contains 15 residues. Germline CDR1 and CDR2: MNHEY and SVGEGT. V lost 7 bases, J lost 5 bases, and 17 bases lay in between. The CDR3: CASIPGTGRTGELFF. The CDR3 region has the DNA TGTGCCAGCATCCCCGGCACAGGTCGAACCGGGGAGCTGTTTTTT.

J is TRBJ2-7 and V is TRBV6-5, with TRBD2 as a possible D gene (6 bases). Germline V gives CDR1 MNHEY, CDR2 SVGAGI. CDR3 size: 14 residues. V gave up 2 bases and J gave up 2 bases, with 10 bases separating them. DNA for the CDR3: TGTGCCAGCAGTTACCGAGGAGGGACCTACGAGCAGTACTTC. Translated: CASSYRGGTYEQYF.

The chain combines TRBV15 with TRBJ1-6; 9 bases align to TRBD1. The CDR3 extends over 17 amino acids. The J segment lost 9 bases and the V segment lost 0 bases, leaving 9 bases of the junction unmatched. The V gene's germline CDR1 is LNHNV and CDR2 YYDKDF (reference sequence). This chain's CDR3 is CATSRDRDRAGVSPLHF. The CDR3 DNA sequence: TGTGCCACCAGCAGAGATAGGGACAGGGCGGGTGTTTCACCCCTCCACTTT.

The chain recombines TRBV10-3 with TRBJ1-4, with no clear D. Germline V lookup: CDR1 ENHRY, CDR2 SYGVKD. The V gene lost 4 bases and the J gene lost 0 bases, with 6 bases spanning the gap. The CDR3 runs 14 residues. The DNA of the CDR3 is TGTGCCATCAGTGTAGCACCAACTAATGAAAAACTGTTTTTT. Encoded protein: CAISVAPTNEKLFF.

The chain uses TRBV7-9 and TRBJ2-2; tentative D call: TRBD1 (5 bases). The CDR3 runs to 14 residues. With 2 bases removed from V and 8 bases from J, the gap between germline ends came to 12 bases. CDR1 SEHNR and CDR2 FQNEAQ come from the germline V gene (reference sequence). The CDR3 bases are TGTGCCAGCAGCTTAATGAAGGGGTCGGGGGAGCTGTTTTTT. Its translation is CASSLMKGSGELFF.

The table lists this clone with a count of one. V and J are TRBV19 and TRBJ2-7, with 7 bases that match TRBD1. Trimming removed 3 bases from V and 6 bases from J; junction bases left unmatched: 17. This CDR3 spans 17 amino acids. Germline CDR1 is LNHDA and CDR2 is SQIVND (reference sequence). CDR3 in DNA: TGTGCCAGTAGTATGCACCCAAACAGGGGCATGTCGTCCGAGCAGTACTTC. As protein: CASSMHPNRGMSSEQYF. The full variable domain, with the rest looked up from reference TRBV19 and TRBJ2-7, is DGGITQSPKYLFRKEGQNVTLSCEQNLNHDAMYWYRQDPGQGLRLIYYSQIVNDFQKGDIAEGYSVSREKKESFPLTVTSAQKNPTAFYLCASSMHPNRGMSSEQYFGPGTRLTVT.

The J gene is TRBJ2-5, the V gene TRBV6-2 or TRBV6-3; 14 positions agree with TRBD2. V shed 2 bases and J 5 bases; nucleotides not matched to a gene: 4. In germline, CDR1 is MNHEY, CDR2 SVGEGT. The CDR3 length is 16 residues. The CDR3 nucleotides are TGTGCCAGCAGTTACAAGGGACTAGCGGGAGTGGAGACCCAGTACTTC. Amino acids: CASSYKGLAGVETQYF.

Only one count was recorded for this clone. For the CDR3, the DNA is TGTGCCATCAGTGAGCCGTCAGTCAATCAGCCCCAGCATTTT. It encodes CAISEPSVNQPQHF. The J gene is TRBJ1-5, the V gene TRBV10-3; D not certain. CDR1 is ENHRY and CDR2 is SYGVKD in the germline V gene. Trimming stripped 2 bases from V and 3 bases from J, with 8 bases between. This CDR3 comprises 14 residues.